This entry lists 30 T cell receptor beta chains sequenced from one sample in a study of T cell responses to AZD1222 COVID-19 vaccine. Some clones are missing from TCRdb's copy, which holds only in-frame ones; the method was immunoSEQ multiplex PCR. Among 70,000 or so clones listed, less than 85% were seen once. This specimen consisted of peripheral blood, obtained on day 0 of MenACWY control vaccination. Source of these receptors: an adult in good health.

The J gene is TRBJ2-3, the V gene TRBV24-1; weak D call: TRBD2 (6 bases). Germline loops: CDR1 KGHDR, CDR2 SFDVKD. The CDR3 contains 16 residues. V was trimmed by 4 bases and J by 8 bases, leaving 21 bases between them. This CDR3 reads CATSDKTARDFGTQYF. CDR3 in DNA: TGTGCCACCAGTGACAAGACAGCGCGGGACTTCGGTACGCAGTATTTT.

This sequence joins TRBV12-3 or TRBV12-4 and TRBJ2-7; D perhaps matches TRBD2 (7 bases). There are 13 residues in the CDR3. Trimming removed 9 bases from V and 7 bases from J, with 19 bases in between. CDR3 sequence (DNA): TGTGCCAGTACCGCGGGGGCTTACGGGGAGCAGTACTTC. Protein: CASTAGAYGEQYF.

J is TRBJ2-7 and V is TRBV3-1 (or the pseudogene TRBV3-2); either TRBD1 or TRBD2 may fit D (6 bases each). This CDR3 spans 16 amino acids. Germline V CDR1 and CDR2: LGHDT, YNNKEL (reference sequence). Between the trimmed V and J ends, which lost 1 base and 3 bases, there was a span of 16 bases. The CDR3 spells CASSQGSGAGSYEQYF. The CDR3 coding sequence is TGTGCCAGCAGCCAAGGATCGGGGGCGGGGAGCTACGAGCAGTACTTC.

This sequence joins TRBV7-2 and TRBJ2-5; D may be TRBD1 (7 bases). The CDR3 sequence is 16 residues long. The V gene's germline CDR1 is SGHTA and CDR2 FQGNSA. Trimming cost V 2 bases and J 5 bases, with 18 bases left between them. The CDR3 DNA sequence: TGTGCCAGCAGCTTAAGCCTAGCGTTCAGGGGGGAGACCCAGTACTTC. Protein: CASSLSLAFRGETQYF.

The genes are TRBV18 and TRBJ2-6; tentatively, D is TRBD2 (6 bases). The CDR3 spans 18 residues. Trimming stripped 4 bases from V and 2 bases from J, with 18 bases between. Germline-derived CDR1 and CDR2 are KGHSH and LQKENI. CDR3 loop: CASSLETRGRPGANVLTF. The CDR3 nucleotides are TGTGCCAGCTCACTCGAGACACGAGGGAGGCCTGGGGCCAACGTCCTGACTTTC.

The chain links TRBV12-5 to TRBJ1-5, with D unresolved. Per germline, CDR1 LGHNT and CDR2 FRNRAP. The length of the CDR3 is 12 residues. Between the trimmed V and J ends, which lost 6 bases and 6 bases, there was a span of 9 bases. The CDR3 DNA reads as TGTGCTAGTGGGTACGTGGGTCAGCCCCAGCATTTT. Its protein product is CASGYVGQPQHF.

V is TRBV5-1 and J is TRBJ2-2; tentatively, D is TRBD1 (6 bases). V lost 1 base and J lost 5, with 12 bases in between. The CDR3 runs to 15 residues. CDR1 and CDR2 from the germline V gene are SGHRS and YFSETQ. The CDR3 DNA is TGCGCCAGCAGCTTGCAACAGGGAAAGACCGGGGAGCTGTTTTTT. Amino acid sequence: CASSLQQGKTGELFF.

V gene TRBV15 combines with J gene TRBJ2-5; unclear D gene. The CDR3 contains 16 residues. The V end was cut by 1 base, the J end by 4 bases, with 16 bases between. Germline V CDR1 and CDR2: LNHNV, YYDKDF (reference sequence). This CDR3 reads CATSRGLHSTAETQYF. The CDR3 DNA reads TGTGCCACCAGCAGAGGCCTCCACAGTACTGCAGAGACCCAGTACTTC.

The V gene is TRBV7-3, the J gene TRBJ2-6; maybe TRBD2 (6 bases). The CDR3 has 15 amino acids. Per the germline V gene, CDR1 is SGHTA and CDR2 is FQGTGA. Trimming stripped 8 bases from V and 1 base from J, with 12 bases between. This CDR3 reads CASGEVLSGANVLTF. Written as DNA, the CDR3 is TGTGCCAGCGGGGAGGTATTGTCTGGGGCCAACGTCCTGACTTTC.

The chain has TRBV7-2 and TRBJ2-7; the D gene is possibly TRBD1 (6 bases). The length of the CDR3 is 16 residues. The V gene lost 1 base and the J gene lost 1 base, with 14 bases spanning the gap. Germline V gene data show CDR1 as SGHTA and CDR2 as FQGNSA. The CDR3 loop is CASSLVGGSNSYEQYF. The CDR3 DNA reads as TGTGCCAGCAGCTTAGTTGGGGGCTCCAATTCCTACGAGCAGTACTTC.

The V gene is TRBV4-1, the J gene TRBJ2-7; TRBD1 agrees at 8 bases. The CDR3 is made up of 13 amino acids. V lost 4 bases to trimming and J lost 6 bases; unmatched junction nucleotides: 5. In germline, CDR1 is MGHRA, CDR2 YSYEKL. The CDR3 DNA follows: TGCGCCAGCAGCCCCGGACAGGGCTTCGAGCAGTACTTC. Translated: CASSPGQGFEQYF.

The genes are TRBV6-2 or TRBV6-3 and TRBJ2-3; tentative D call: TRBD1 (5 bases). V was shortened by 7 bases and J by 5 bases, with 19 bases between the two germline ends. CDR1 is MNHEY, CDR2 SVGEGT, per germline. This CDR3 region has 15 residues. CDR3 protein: CASTPWGGSGDTQYF. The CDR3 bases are TGTGCCAGCACCCCTTGGGGCGGTTCAGGAGATACGCAGTATTTT.

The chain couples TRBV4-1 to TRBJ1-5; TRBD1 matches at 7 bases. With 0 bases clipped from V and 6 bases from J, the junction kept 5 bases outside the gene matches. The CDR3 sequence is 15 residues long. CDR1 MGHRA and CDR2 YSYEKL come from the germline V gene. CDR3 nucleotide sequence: TGCGCCAGCAGCCAAGATAGGGCAGGGGGTCAGCCCCAGCATTTT. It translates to CASSQDRAGGQPQHF.

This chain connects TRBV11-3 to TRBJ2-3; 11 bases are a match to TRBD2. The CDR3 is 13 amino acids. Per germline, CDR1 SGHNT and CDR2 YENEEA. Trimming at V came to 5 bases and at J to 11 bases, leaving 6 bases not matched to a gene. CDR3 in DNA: TGTGCCAGCAGCCATGGGACTAGCGGTGGGCAGTATTTT. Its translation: CASSHGTSGGQYF.

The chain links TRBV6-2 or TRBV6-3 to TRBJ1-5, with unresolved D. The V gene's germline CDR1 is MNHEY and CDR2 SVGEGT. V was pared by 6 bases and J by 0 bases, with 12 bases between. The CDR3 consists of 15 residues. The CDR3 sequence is CASSLLGLSNQPQHF. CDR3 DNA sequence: TGTGCCAGCAGCCTTTTGGGCCTTAGCAATCAGCCCCAGCATTTT.

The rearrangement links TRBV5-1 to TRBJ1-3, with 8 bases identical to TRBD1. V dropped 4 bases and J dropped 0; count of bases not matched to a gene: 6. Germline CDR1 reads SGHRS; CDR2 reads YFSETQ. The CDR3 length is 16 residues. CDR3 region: CASSPTGAGSGNTIYF. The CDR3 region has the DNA TGCGCCAGCAGCCCGACAGGGGCTGGCTCTGGAAACACCATATATTTT.

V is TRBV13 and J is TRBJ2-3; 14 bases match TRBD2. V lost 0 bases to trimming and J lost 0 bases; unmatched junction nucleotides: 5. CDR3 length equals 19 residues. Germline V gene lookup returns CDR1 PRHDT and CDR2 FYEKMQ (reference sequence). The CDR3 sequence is CASSLGRGTSGGSTDTQYF. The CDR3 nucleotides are TGTGCCAGCAGCTTAGGTAGGGGGACTAGCGGGGGAAGCACAGATACGCAGTATTTT.

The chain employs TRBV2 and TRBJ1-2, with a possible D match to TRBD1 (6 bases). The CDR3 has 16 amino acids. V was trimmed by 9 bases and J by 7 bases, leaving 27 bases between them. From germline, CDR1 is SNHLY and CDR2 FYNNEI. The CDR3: CASQGQGSLEVGGYTF. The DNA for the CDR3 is TGTGCCAGTCAGGGGCAGGGGAGCTTGGAAGTGGGTGGCTACACCTTC.

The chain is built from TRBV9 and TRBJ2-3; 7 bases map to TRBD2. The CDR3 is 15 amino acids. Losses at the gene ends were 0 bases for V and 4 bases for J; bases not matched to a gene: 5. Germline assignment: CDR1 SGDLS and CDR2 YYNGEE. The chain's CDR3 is CASSVGGLGADTQYF. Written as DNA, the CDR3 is TGTGCCAGCAGCGTAGGAGGACTAGGGGCAGATACGCAGTATTTT.

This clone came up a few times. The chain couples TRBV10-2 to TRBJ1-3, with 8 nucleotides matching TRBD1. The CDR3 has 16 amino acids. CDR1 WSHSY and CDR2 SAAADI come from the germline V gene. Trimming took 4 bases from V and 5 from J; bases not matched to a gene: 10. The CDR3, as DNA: TGCGCCAGCAGTGGTTCCGACAGGGGCGACCGAAACACCATATATTTT. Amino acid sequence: CASSGSDRGDRNTIYF.

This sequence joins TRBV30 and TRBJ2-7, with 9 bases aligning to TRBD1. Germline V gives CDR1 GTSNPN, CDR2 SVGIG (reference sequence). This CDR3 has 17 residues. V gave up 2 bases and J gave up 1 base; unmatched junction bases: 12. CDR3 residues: CAWSSSLAGTGSYEQYF. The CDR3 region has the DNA TGTGCCTGGAGTTCGTCCCTGGCCGGGACAGGGTCCTACGAGCAGTACTTC.

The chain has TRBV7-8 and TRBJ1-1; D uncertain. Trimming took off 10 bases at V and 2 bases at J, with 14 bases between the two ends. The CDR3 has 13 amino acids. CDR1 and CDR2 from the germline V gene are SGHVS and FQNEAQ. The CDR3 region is CATRGQANTEAFF. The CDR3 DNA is TGTGCCACCCGAGGGCAGGCAAACACTGAAGCTTTCTTT.

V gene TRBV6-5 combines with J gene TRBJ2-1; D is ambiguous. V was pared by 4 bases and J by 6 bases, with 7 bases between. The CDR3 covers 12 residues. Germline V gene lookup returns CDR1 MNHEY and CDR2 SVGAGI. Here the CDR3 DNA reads TGTGCCAGCAGTTCGATCCTCAATGAGCAGTTCTTC. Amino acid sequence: CASSSILNEQFF.

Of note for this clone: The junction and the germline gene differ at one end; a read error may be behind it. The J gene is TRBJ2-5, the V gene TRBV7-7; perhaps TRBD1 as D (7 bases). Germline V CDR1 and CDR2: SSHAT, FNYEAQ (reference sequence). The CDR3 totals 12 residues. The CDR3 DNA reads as TGTGCTAGCAGCTCTCAGGGGGGGACCCAGTACTTC. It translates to CASSSQGGTQYF.

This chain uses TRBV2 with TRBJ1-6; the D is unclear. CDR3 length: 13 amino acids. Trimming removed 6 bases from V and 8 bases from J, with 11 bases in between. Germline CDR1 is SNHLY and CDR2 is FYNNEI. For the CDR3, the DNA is TGTGCCAGCAGGGGTCGAGGAGATTCACCCCTCCACTTT. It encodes CASRGRGDSPLHF.

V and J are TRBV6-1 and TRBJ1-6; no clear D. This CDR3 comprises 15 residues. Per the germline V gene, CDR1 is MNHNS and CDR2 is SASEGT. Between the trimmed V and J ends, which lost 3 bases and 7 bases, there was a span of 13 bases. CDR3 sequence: CASSERALANSPLHF. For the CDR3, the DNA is TGTGCCAGCAGTGAGAGGGCCCTGGCGAATTCACCCCTCCACTTT.

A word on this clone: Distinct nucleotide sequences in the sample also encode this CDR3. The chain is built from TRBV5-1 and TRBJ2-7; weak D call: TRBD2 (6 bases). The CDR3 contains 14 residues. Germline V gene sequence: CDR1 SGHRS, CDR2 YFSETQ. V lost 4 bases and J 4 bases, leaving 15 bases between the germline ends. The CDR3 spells CASSLDGRGYEQYF. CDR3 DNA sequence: TGCGCCAGCAGCCTAGACGGGAGAGGGTACGAGCAGTACTTC.

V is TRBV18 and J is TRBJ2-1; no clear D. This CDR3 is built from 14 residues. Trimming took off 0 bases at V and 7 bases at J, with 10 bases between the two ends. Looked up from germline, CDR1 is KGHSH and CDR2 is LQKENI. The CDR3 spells CASSPPSQPNEQFF. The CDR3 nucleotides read TGTGCCAGCTCACCACCTTCCCAACCGAATGAGCAGTTCTTC.

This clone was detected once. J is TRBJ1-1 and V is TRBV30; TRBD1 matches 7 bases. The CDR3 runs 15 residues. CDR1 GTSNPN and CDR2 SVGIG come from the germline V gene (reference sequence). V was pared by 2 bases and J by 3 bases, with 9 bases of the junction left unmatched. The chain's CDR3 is CAWSLTLTGDTEAFF. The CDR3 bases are TGTGCCTGGAGTCTAACCCTCACAGGGGACACTGAAGCTTTCTTT. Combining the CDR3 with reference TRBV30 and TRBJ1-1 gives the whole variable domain SQTIHQWPATLVQPVGSPLSLECTVEGTSNPNLYWYRQAAGRGLQLLFYSVGIGQISSEVPQNLSASRPQDRQFILSSKKLLLSDSGFYLCAWSLTLTGDTEAFFGQGTRLTVV.

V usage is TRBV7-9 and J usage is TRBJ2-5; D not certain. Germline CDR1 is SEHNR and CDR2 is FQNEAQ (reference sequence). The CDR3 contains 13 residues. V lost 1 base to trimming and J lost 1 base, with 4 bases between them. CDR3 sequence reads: CASSLGSQETQYF. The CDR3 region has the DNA TGTGCCAGCAGCTTAGGCAGCCAAGAGACCCAGTACTTC.